The 17 T cell receptor beta chains reported below all come from one sample, sequenced in a study of blood T cells in healthy people across ages. Together with a sample-barcoded 5' primer, a J-beta primer mix was included in a second PCR lasting roughly 6 to 12 cycles. TCRdb redid the calling of the 5' RACE reads with MiXCR, one entry per CDR3 protein. The sample shows some 1.4 million distinct CDR3 sequences, roughly 45% of them seen only once. The sample comprised blood. The receptors here all came from a woman younger than 35 in good health.

The gene calls are TRBV12-3 or TRBV12-4 and TRBJ1-1, with D uncertain. Trimming removed 10 bases at V and 3 bases at J, with 18 bases between. The CDR3 is 14 residues long. CDR3 sequence: CATGFVGIYTEAFF. DNA of the CDR3: TGTGCCACCGGTTTTGTGGGAATCTACACTGAAGCTTTCTTT.

This chain joins TRBV6-2 or TRBV6-3 and TRBJ2-7; D is possibly TRBD2 (6 bases). Per the germline V gene, CDR1 is MNHEY and CDR2 is SVGEGT. The CDR3 consists of 16 residues. The V end was cut by 5 bases, the J end by 3 bases, with 20 bases between. CDR3 nucleotide sequence: TGTGCCAGCAGTGAGGCCGGGACTTTCCTCTTCTACGAGCAGTACTTC. This translates into CASSEAGTFLFYEQYF.

This sequence joins TRBV10-3 and TRBJ1-2, with 10 bases lining up with TRBD1. Germline trimming cut 7 bases from V and 4 bases from J; bases unmatched to any gene: 6. The CDR3 runs to 14 residues. Germline V gene data show CDR1 as ENHRY and CDR2 as SYGVKD. In DNA, the CDR3 is TGTGCCATCACTTTGGGACAGGGGTCCTATGGCTACACCTTC. Encoded protein: CAITLGQGSYGYTF.

This chain connects TRBV18 to TRBJ2-1; 8 nucleotides agree with TRBD1. The V and J ends lost 0 bases and 7 bases, in that order; junction bases with no gene match: 11. The germline CDR1 and CDR2 sequences are KGHSH and LQKENI. This CDR3 is built from 17 residues. DNA for the CDR3: TGTGCCAGCTCACCACCGAGGACAGGGCTTTTAGGTAATGAGCAGTTCTTC. Translating gives CASSPPRTGLLGNEQFF.

The chain carries TRBV6-2 or TRBV6-3 and TRBJ2-7, with D maybe TRBD2 (5 bases). Trimming removed 1 base from V and 3 bases from J, with 7 bases in between. CDR1 is MNHEY and CDR2 is SVGEGT in the germline V gene. The length of the CDR3 is 13 residues. The chain's CDR3 is CASSYFGVYEQYF. The CDR3 coding sequence is TGTGCCAGCAGTTACTTCGGGGTCTACGAGCAGTACTTC.

This clonotype was observed a handful of times. V is TRBV29-1 and J is TRBJ2-3; TRBD2 aligns across 7 bases. CDR1 and CDR2 (germline): SQVTM, ANQGSEA. The CDR3 covers 13 residues. Trimming removed 7 bases from V and 4 bases from J; junction bases left unmatched: 8. CDR3 region: CSGGGASADTQYF. The CDR3 region has the DNA TGCAGCGGGGGAGGGGCTAGCGCAGATACGCAGTATTTT.

The V and J genes are TRBV6-5 and TRBJ2-7; no definite D call. V was pared by 2 bases and J by 4 bases, with 15 bases between. The length of the CDR3 is 15 residues. CDR1 is MNHEY, CDR2 SVGAGI, per germline. CDR3 nucleotides: TGTGCCAGCAGTTACGGGCCACTCAGCGTATACGAGCAGTACTTC. It codes for CASSYGPLSVYEQYF.

This clonotype has only a few counts. The chain links TRBV18 to TRBJ2-3; tentative D call: TRBD2 (5 bases). Trimming took 3 bases from V and 0 from J, leaving 19 bases between them. Germline-derived CDR1 and CDR2 are KGHSH and LQKENI. The CDR3 sequence is 18 residues long. The CDR3 bases are TGTGCCAGCTCACCTCCTGGACTCTATGGCGCTAGCACAGATACGCAGTATTTT. Its protein product is CASSPPGLYGASTDTQYF.

The chain combines TRBV7-2 with TRBJ2-4; 9 bases agree with TRBD2. CDR3 length: 17 residues. Germline trimming cut 1 base from V and 13 bases from J; bases unmatched to any gene: 17. The germline gives CDR1 SGHTA, CDR2 FQGNSA. CDR3: CASSLVSSGTLYNEQYF. CDR3 nucleotides: TGTGCCAGCAGCTTAGTTTCTAGCGGGACGCTCTACAATGAGCAGTACTTC.

The chain uses TRBV7-2 and TRBJ2-5, with 9 bases lining up with TRBD1. V was pared by 4 bases and J by 10 bases, with 10 bases of the junction left unmatched. Germline lookup yields CDR1 SGHTA and CDR2 FQGNSA. The length of the CDR3 is 14 residues. The CDR3 DNA reads as TGTGCCAGCAGCTCGGTCCACAGGGGGCTCGACCAGTACTTC. Its protein product is CASSSVHRGLDQYF.

For the CDR3, the DNA is TGTGCCCGGGGGACAGGTCGGGAGCAGTACTTC. Its translation is CARGTGREQYF. This chain joins TRBV30 and TRBJ2-7; 8 nucleotides match TRBD1. The CDR3 runs to 11 residues. Germline trimming cut 8 bases from V and 7 bases from J; bases unmatched to any gene: 7. Germline assignment: CDR1 GTSNPN and CDR2 SVGIG (reference sequence).

The genes are TRBV30 and TRBJ1-2; 7 nucleotides line up with TRBD1. The CDR3 extends over 14 amino acids. Germline values: CDR1 GTSNPN, CDR2 SVGIG (reference sequence). Trimming removed 5 bases from V and 3 bases from J; junction bases left unmatched: 9. The CDR3 sequence: CAWSGGGLDYGYTF. CDR3 bases: TGTGCCTGGTCAGGGGGGGGGTTGGACTATGGCTACACCTTC.

The chain joins TRBV7-2 to TRBJ2-4; TRBD1 is a possible D gene (7 bases). The V end was cut by 5 bases, the J end by 0 bases, with 17 bases between. Germline V lookup: CDR1 SGHTA, CDR2 FQGNSA. CDR3 size: 17 residues. DNA of the CDR3: TGTGCCAGCAGCCCGCGGGACAGCTCACTAGCCAAAAACATTCAGTACTTC. This codes for CASSPRDSSLAKNIQYF.

This chain joins TRBV2 and TRBJ2-7, with 8 bases identical to TRBD2. Trimming took 6 bases from V and 9 from J; bases not matched to a gene: 4. CDR3 length: 11 residues. Looked up from germline, CDR1 is SNHLY and CDR2 is FYNNEI. The CDR3 nucleotides are TGTGCCAGCAGAGCAGGGACTAGGCAGTACTTC. As protein: CASRAGTRQYF.

With respect to this clonotype: Since a much larger clone is just one base distant, this may be a read error. The chain uses TRBV10-3 and TRBJ2-1, with D maybe TRBD1 (6 bases). V was pared by 6 bases and J by 13 bases, with 22 bases between. This CDR3 spans 14 amino acids. Germline CDR1 reads ENHRY; CDR2 reads SYGVKD. CDR3 region: CAISLTDREETQFF. CDR3 in DNA: TGTGCCATCAGCCTCACGGACAGAGAAGAGACCCAGTTCTTC.

The J gene is TRBJ1-1, the V gene TRBV5-1, with D possibly being TRBD1 (5 bases). V was clipped by 5 bases and J by 2 bases, with 16 bases between them. Germline V gene data show CDR1 as SGHRS and CDR2 as YFSETQ. There are 15 residues in the CDR3. The CDR3 coding sequence is TGCGCCAGCAGTCAAAGACCAGGGAAAAACACTGAAGCTTTCTTT. It encodes CASSQRPGKNTEAFF. The full variable domain, its missing parts supplied by reference TRBV5-1 and TRBJ1-1, is KAGVTQTPRYLIKTRGQQVTLSCSPISGHRSVSWYQQTPGQGLQFLFEYFSETQRNKGNFPGRFSGRQFSNSRSEMNVSTLELGDSALYLCASSQRPGKNTEAFFGQGTRLTVV.

This clonotype was counted only a few times. The rearrangement uses TRBV5-1 and TRBJ2-5, with 11 bases lining up with TRBD2. The CDR3 spans 20 residues. Germline V gene data show CDR1 as SGHRS and CDR2 as YFSETQ. V gave up 4 bases and J gave up 1 base; unmatched junction bases: 18. The CDR3 loop reads CASSTRLAGTDYETQETQYF. The CDR3 DNA follows: TGCGCCAGCAGCACCCGACTAGCGGGGACCGACTATGAGACCCAAGAGACCCAGTACTTC.